The source of this T cell receptor (beta chain) is a study of vaccination and CD4 T cells after COVID-19. For the study at large: For a few convalescent patients, sampling occurred both at day 14 and at days 161 to 241 after vaccination.

As for this clonotype: Its target is unknown.

Findings and limits, study-wide: Median SARS-CoV-2-reactive clonotypes rose from approximately 21 to 40, not significantly.

Indicated time point: late sampling 161 to 241 days after vaccination in a few convalescent patients. TCRdb used MiXCR to reprocess the PCR reads, holding one entry per CDR3 protein. There are 25,000 to 30,000 distinct CDR3 sequences in the sample; over 40% occur only once, and less than 6.5% lies in the top ten. This TCR derives from a human donor who had recovered from COVID-19. The specimen was CD4+ T cells from blood, collected about 7 months after SARS-CoV-2 vaccination.

Written as DNA, the CDR3 is TGCGCCAGCAGTCATGAAGGACAGGGGGCGTCTGAAGCTTTCTTT. Translated: CASSHEGQGASEAFF. The rearrangement links TRBV5-1 to TRBJ1-1; 11 positions agree with TRBD1. J was trimmed by 6 bases and V by 5 bases; bases with no gene match: 9. CDR1 SGHRS and CDR2 YFSETQ come from the germline V gene. The CDR3 runs to 15 residues. Combining the CDR3 with reference TRBV5-1 and TRBJ1-1 gives the whole variable domain KAGVTQTPRYLIKTRGQQVTLSCSPISGHRSVSWYQQTPGQGLQFLFEYFSETQRNKGNFPGRFSGRQFSNSRSEMNVSTLELGDSALYLCASSHEGQGASEAFFGQGTRLTVV.